Listed below are T cell receptor beta chains from one sample, sequenced in a study of blood T cell repertoires in COVID-19. Clones were sequenced by immunoSEQ multiplex PCR, and TCRdb holds only the in-frame ones, with some missing. This sample yields around 130,000 clones, of which 80% to 90% are seen a single time; roughly 18% belongs to the top ten. The source material was peripheral blood. Receptors were obtained from a man between 50 and 59 years old with active or convalescent COVID-19. CDR3s include the opening cysteine and the closing phenylalanine or tryptophan. D genes are given only for firm matches. Clone size appears in some rows only: once, few, many, or a class for an expanded clone.

v_call	d_call	clone_size	j_call	cdr3_nt	cdr3_aa
TRBV27	TRBD2	NA	TRBJ2-7	TGTGCCAGCAGTCTCGCCCCTAGCGGGGGAGGGAACGAGCAGTACTTC	CASSLAPSGGGNEQYF
TRBV5-1	NA	NA	TRBJ1-1	TGCGCCAGCAGCCTCAATTACAGGGACGGGGCTTTCTTT	CASSLNYRDGAFF
TRBV30	TRBD1	NA	TRBJ1-4	TGTGCCTGGACCCCAGGGGGTGGAGAAAAACTGTTTTTT	CAWTPGGGEKLFF
TRBV30	NA	NA	TRBJ1-2	TGTGCCTGGAGTGTAGGGGGGGATCGTGGCTACACCTTC	CAWSVGGDRGYTF
TRBV24-1	TRBD2	NA	TRBJ2-1	TGTGCCACCAGTCGCCGGGACTACGATCATGAGCAGTTCTTC	CATSRRDYDHEQFF
TRBV28	NA	NA	TRBJ1-1	TGTGCCAGCAGTTTGAGGAGTGAAGCTTTCTTT	CASSLRSEAFF
TRBV3-1/TRBV3-2	NA	NA	TRBJ1-2	TGTGCCAGCAGCCAAGGGGTTCAGGGACTGAATGGCTACACCTTC	CASSQGVQGLNGYTF
TRBV3-1/TRBV3-2	NA	NA	TRBJ1-1	TGTGCCAGCAGCCAAGACGGGGGGAACACTGAAGCTTTCTTT	CASSQDGGNTEAFF
TRBV19	TRBD2	NA	TRBJ2-2	TGTGCCAGTAGTTCCGGGACTAGCGGGGGGACGAACACCGGGGAGCTGTTTTTT	CASSSGTSGGTNTGELFF
TRBV3-1/TRBV3-2	TRBD1	NA	TRBJ2-7	TGTGCCAGCAGCCAGAGAGGGGGACAGGGGTCGGGCGAGCAGTACTTC	CASSQRGGQGSGEQYF
TRBV3-1/TRBV3-2	TRBD2	NA	TRBJ2-3	TGTGCCAGCAGCCAAACCGGGACTAGACGGGGAGATACGCAGTATTTT	CASSQTGTRRGDTQYF
TRBV30	TRBD1	NA	TRBJ2-5	TGTGCCTGGAGTCTTGGGGACAGGGTAAAAGAGACCCAGTACTTC	CAWSLGDRVKETQYF
TRBV18	TRBD1	NA	TRBJ1-1	TGTGCCAGCTCACTAGGACAGGGGAATCCTGAAGCTTTCTTT	CASSLGQGNPEAFF
TRBV6-5	TRBD1	NA	TRBJ2-7	TGTGCCAGTCAGAGGGGGACAGGTAGCTCCTACGAGCAGTACTTC	CASQRGTGSSYEQYF
TRBV5-5	TRBD1	once	TRBJ1-2	TGTGCCAGCAGCGCTGGACAGGGGCCTCAGTATAACTATGGCTACACCTTC	CASSAGQGPQYNYGYTF
TRBV4-1	TRBD2	NA	TRBJ2-5	TGCGCCAGCAGCCCCAAACTAGCGGGGACCATCCAAGAGACCCAGTACTTC	CASSPKLAGTIQETQYF
TRBV10-2	TRBD2	NA	TRBJ2-3	TGCGCCAGCAGAACTAGCGGGAGTGGCGCAGATACGCAGTATTTT	CASRTSGSGADTQYF
TRBV10-1	TRBD2	NA	TRBJ2-1	TGCGCCAGCAGTGGACTAGCCGTGGGTGAGCAGTTCTTC	CASSGLAVGEQFF
TRBV6-5	TRBD1	NA	TRBJ2-3	TGTGCCAGCAGGACAGGGTCCAGCACAGATACGCAGTATTTT	CASRTGSSTDTQYF
TRBV30	NA	NA	TRBJ2-7	TGTGCCTGGAGCCCCATGGGGGACAATGCCTACGAGCAGTACTTC	CAWSPMGDNAYEQYF
TRBV5-1	NA	NA	TRBJ2-3	TGCGCCAGCAGCTCCCGACTAAGGGCTAACACAGATACGCAGTATTTT	CASSSRLRANTDTQYF
TRBV10-3	NA	NA	TRBJ1-2	TGTGCCATCAGTGCGGCAGGACTCTCGGGGGATGGCTACACCTTC	CAISAAGLSGDGYTF
TRBV7-8	NA	few	TRBJ1-1	TGTGCCAGCTGCGATTTGAGGGGGTGGGGGTCGGGCACTGAAGCTTTCTTT	CASCDLRGWGSGTEAFF
TRBV7-8	TRBD2	NA	TRBJ2-1	TGTGCCAGCAGCTTTGTAGCGGGAGGGCCCGATGAGCAGTTCTTC	CASSFVAGGPDEQFF
TRBV25-1	NA	NA	TRBJ2-6	TGTGCCAGCAGCCGCGGACAATGGGTTCCTGGGGCCAACGTCCTGACTTTC	CASSRGQWVPGANVLTF
TRBV3-1/TRBV3-2	TRBD1	NA	TRBJ1-2	TGTGCCAGCAGCCGGCCAGGGGGCTGGTATGGCTACACCTTC	CASSRPGGWYGYTF
TRBV4-2	NA	NA	TRBJ1-4	TGTGCCAGCAGCCAGGAGCCCGCGATGGTCAGTGAAAAACTGTTTTTT	CASSQEPAMVSEKLFF
TRBV19	TRBD2	NA	TRBJ2-6	TGTGCCTGCGGGGGCTCTGGGGCCAACGTCCTGACTTTC	CACGGSGANVLTF
TRBV27	NA	NA	TRBJ1-5	TGTGCCAGCAGTTTCCCCTTACCTCTAACAGTCGACAATCAGCCCCAGCATTTT	CASSFPLPLTVDNQPQHF
TRBV19	NA	NA	TRBJ2-1	TGTGCCAGTGCTCGGGACACTGTTAACAATGAGCAGTTCTTC	CASARDTVNNEQFF
TRBV20-1	TRBD2	NA	TRBJ2-3	TGCAGTGCTAGTACTAGCGGGTTCACAGATACGCAGTATTTT	CSASTSGFTDTQYF
TRBV5-1	TRBD2	once	TRBJ2-7	TGCGCCAGCAGCTTGGCCGCGACTAGCGGAAAATCCTACGAGCAGTACTTC	CASSLAATSGKSYEQYF
TRBV27	TRBD1	NA	TRBJ1-4	TGTGCCAGCAGAAGCTCAGGGGGAACTAATGAAAAACTGTTTTTT	CASRSSGGTNEKLFF
TRBV10-2	TRBD1	NA	TRBJ1-2	TGCGCCAGCAGTGAGTCGGGACAGTATGGCTACACCTTC	CASSESGQYGYTF
TRBV19	TRBD1	NA	TRBJ2-1	TGTGCCAGTAGTTCAGACAGGGGCGGTGAGCAGTTCTTC	CASSSDRGGEQFF
TRBV6-5	NA	once	TRBJ1-5	TGTGCCAGCAGTTCACAGGGAAGTAGCAATCAGCCCCAGCATTTT	CASSSQGSSNQPQHF
TRBV4-3	NA	NA	TRBJ1-2	TGCGCCAGCAGCCAACGAACGAGTTCATCGGGGAACTATGGCTACACCTTC	CASSQRTSSSGNYGYTF
TRBV7-8	NA	NA	TRBJ2-2	TGTGCCAGCAGCTTACTGAACACCGGGGAGCTGTTTTTT	CASSLLNTGELFF
TRBV27	NA	NA	TRBJ1-6	TGTGCCAGCATGTTGACAAGCTCCTATAATTCACCCCTCCACTTT	CASMLTSSYNSPLHF